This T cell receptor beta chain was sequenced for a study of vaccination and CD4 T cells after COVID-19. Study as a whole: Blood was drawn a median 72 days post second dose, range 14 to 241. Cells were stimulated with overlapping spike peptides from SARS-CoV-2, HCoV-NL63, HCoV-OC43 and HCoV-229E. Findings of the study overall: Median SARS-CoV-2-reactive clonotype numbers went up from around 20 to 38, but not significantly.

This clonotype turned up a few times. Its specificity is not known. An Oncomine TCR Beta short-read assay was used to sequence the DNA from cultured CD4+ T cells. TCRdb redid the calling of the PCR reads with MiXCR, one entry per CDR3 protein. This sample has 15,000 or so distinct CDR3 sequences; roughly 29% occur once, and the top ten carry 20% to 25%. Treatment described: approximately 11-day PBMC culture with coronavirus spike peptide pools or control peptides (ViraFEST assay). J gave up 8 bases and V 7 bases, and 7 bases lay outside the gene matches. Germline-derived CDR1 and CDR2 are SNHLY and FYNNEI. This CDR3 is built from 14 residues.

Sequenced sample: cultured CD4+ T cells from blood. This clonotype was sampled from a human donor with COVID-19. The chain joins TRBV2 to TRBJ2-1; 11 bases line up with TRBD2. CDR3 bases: TGTGCCAGCATAGTAGCGGGGGGGCCTGATGAGCAGTTCTTC. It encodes CASIVAGGPDEQFF.